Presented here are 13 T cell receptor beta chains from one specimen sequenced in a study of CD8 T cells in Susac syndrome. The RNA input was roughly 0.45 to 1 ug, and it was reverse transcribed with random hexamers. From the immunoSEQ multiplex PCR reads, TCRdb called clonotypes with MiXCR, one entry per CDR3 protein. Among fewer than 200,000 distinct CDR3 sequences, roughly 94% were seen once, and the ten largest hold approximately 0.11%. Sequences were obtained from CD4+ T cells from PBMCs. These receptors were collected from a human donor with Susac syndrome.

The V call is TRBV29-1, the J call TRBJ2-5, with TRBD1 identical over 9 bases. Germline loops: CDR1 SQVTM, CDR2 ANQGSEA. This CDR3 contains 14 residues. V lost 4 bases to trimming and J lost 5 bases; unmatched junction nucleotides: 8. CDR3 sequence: CSVGHRGQRETQYF. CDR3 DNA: TGCAGCGTTGGTCACAGGGGGCAAAGGGAGACCCAGTACTTC. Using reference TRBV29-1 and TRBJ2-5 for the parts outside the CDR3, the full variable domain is SAVISQKPSRDICQRGTSLTIQCQVDSQVTMMFWYRQQPGQSLTLIATANQGSEATYESGFVIDKFPISRPNLTFSTLTVSNMSPEDSSIYLCSVGHRGQRETQYFGPGTRLLVL.

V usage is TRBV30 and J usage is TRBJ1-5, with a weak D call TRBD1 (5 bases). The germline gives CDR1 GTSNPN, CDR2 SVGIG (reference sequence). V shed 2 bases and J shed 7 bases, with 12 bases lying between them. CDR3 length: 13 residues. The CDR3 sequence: CAWSRGVGQPQHF. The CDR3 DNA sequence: TGTGCCTGGAGTAGGGGCGTGGGGCAGCCCCAGCATTTT.

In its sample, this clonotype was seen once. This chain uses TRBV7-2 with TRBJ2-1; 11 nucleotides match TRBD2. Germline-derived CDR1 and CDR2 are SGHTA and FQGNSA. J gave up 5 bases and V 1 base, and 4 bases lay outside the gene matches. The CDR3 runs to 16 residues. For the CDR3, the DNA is TGTGCCAGCAGCTTAGTCGGGACTAGCGGCCACAATGAGCAGTTCTTC. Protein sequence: CASSLVGTSGHNEQFF.

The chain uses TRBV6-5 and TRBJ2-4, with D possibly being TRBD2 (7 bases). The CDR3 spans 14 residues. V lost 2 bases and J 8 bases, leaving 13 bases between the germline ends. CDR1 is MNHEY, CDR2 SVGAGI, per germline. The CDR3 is CASSYRGGAYIQYF. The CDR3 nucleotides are TGTGCCAGCAGTTACAGGGGGGGGGCATACATTCAGTACTTC.

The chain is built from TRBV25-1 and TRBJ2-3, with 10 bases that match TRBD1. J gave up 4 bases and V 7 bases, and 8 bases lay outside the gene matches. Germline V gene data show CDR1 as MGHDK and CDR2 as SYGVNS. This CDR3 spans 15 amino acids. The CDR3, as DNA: TGTGCCAGCAAACCGACAGGGGGCATCGCAGATACGCAGTATTTT. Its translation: CASKPTGGIADTQYF. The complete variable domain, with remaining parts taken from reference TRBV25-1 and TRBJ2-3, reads EADIYQTPRYLVIGTGKKITLECSQTMGHDKMYWYQQDPGMELHLIHYSYGVNSTEKGDLSSESTVSRIRTEHFPLTLESARPSHTSQYLCASKPTGGIADTQYFGPGTRLTVL.

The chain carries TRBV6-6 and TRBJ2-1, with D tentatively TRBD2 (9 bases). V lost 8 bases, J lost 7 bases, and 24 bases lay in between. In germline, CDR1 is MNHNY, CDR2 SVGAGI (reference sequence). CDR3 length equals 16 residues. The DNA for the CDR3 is TGTGCCAGCTCCCAGGGGGCGGGGGGGCCAGGAAATGAGCAGTTCTTC. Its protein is CASSQGAGGPGNEQFF.

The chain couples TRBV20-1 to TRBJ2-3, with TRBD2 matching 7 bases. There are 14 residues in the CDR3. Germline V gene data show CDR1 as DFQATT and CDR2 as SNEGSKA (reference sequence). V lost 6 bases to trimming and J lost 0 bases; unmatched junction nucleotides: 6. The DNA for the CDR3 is TGCAGTGCCCAAGCGGGGAGTAGCACAGATACGCAGTATTTT. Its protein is CSAQAGSSTDTQYF.

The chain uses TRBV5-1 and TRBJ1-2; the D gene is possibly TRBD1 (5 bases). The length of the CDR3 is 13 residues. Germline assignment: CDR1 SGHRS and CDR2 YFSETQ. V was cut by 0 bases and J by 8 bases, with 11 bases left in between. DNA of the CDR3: TGCGCCAGCAGCTTGGCCCTCGGGGGAGGCTACACCTTC. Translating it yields CASSLALGGGYTF.

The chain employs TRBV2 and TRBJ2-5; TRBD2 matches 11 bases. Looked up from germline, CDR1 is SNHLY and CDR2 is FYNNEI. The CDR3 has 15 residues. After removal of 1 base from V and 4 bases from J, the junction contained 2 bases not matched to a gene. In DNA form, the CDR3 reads TGTGCCAGCAGTGAAGTCGGGACTAGCGGAGAGACCCAGTACTTC. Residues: CASSEVGTSGETQYF.

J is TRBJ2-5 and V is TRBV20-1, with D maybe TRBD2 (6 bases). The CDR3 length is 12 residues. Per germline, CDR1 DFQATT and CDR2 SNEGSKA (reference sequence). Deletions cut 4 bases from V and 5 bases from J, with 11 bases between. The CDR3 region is CSATGRFETQYF. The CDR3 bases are TGCAGTGCTACAGGGAGGTTTGAGACCCAGTACTTC.

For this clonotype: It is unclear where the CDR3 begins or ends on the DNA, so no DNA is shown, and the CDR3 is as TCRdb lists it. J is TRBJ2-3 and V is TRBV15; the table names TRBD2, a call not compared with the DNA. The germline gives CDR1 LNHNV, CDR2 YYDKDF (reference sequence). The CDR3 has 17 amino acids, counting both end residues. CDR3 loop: CATSRDKASTLVDTQYF.

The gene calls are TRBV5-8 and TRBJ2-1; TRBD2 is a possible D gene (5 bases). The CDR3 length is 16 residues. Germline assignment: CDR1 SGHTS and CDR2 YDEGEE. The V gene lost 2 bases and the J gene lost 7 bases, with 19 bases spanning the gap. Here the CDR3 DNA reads TGTGCCAGCAGCTTTTCCGGGGATCGAGTAGGGAATGAGCAGTTCTTC. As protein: CASSFSGDRVGNEQFF.

The CDR3 sequence is CASRETGLVEETQYF. The CDR3 DNA is TGTGCCAGCAGGGAGACAGGGTTGGTAGAAGAGACCCAGTACTTC. J is TRBJ2-5 and V is TRBV2; 7 nucleotides line up with TRBD1. Germline assignment: CDR1 SNHLY and CDR2 FYNNEI. CDR3 length: 15 amino acids. J lost 3 bases, V lost 6 bases, and 10 bases had no gene match.